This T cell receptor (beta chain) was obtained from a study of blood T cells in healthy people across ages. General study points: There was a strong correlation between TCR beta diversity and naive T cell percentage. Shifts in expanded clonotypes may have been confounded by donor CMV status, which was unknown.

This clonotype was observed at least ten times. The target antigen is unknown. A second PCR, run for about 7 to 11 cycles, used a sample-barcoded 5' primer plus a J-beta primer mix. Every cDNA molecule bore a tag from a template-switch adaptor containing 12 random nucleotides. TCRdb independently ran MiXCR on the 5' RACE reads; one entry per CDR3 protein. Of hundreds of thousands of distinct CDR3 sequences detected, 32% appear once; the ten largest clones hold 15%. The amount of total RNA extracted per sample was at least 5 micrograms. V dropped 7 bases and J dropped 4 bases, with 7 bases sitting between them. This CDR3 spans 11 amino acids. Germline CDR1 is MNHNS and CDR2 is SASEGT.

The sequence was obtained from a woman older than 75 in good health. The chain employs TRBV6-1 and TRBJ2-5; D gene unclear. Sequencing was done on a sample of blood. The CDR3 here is CASTRRETQYF. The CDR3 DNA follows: TGTGCCAGCACGAGACGAGAGACCCAGTACTTC.